This T cell receptor (beta chain) was recovered during a study of T-cell memory formation after mild COVID-19. Study-level findings and limits: The study found balanced CD4/CD8 in clones contracting day 15 to 85 and a CD4+ lean in later expanders.

This clonotype has a handful of counts. Its target is unknown. TCRalpha and TCRbeta libraries used 5'RACE with constant-segment primers and UMIs. TCRdb ran MiXCR on the 5' RACE reads and lists one entry per CDR3 protein. The table has 300,000 to 400,000 distinct CDR3 sequences, around 20% seen once. Germline V gene data show CDR1 as LGHDT and CDR2 as YNNKEL (reference sequence). Trimming at V came to 3 bases and at J to 2 bases, leaving 2 bases not matched to a gene. The CDR3 sequence is 15 residues long. The receptor's source is an adult woman who had mild COVID-19 (a few samples of this study predate the infection). Cell type and time point are not known. The chain couples TRBV3-1 to TRBJ2-1, with 9 positions matching TRBD2. Sequencing was performed on PBMCs or a T cell subset sorted from them (not recorded which). The DNA for the CDR3 is TGTGCCAGCAGCCAGGGCGGGGGGGCCTACAATGAGCAGTTCTTC. Amino acids: CASSQGGGAYNEQFF.